The 23 T cell receptor beta chains reported below all come from one sample, sequenced in a study of CD8 T cells in ankylosing spondylitis. Study outcomes and limitations: A motif of eight highly homologous TCR beta variants was seen as apparently characteristic of ankylosing spondylitis blood.

TCRdb processed the 5' RACE reads anew with MiXCR; each CDR3 protein has one entry. The sample records 200,000 to 250,000 distinct CDR3 sequences, about a sixth being singletons. For these TCRs, the target antigens are not known. Sequences were obtained from blood, either unsorted or a sorted T cell fraction (not recorded which). Every receptor here comes from a male donor with ankylosing spondylitis.

This clonotype turned up a few times. At one boundary the junction diverges from the germline segment, which might be a read error. The chain uses TRBV5-1 and TRBJ2-7; a possible D gene is TRBD1 (6 bases). This CDR3 contains 14 residues. Germline V lookup: CDR1 SGHRS, CDR2 YFSETQ. In nucleotides, the CDR3 is TGCGCCAGCAGTTTGGACAGCAAAGCGTACGAGCAGTACTTC. Translating gives CASSLDSKAYEQYF.

V usage is TRBV7-8 and J usage is TRBJ2-7; 8 nucleotides agree with TRBD1. CDR1 and CDR2 (germline): SGHVS, FQNEAQ. This CDR3 is built from 12 residues. Trimming took 6 bases from V and 2 from J; bases not matched to a gene: 0. The chain's CDR3 is CASRDRAYEQYF. The CDR3 nucleotides read TGTGCCAGCAGGGACAGGGCCTACGAGCAGTACTTC.

CDR3 loop: CASSQPERAYNEQFF. The DNA for the CDR3 is TGTGCCAGCAGCCAACCCGAGAGGGCTTACAATGAGCAGTTCTTC. This chain connects TRBV9 to TRBJ2-1, with D perhaps TRBD2 (5 bases). CDR1 is SGDLS, CDR2 YYNGEE, per germline. Trimming cost V 4 bases and J 4 bases, with 15 bases left between them. The length of the CDR3 is 15 residues.

This CDR3 reads CASSPRRAGSAGELFF. The CDR3, as DNA: TGTGCCAGCAGCCCCCGCCGAGCGGGGAGTGCCGGGGAGCTGTTTTTT. The rearrangement links TRBV7-9 to TRBJ2-2, with 7 bases fitting TRBD2. Germline V gene lookup returns CDR1 SEHNR and CDR2 FQNEAQ (reference sequence). Trimming at V came to 5 bases and at J to 6 bases, leaving 12 bases not matched to a gene. The CDR3 length is 16 residues. The variable domain in full, completed from reference TRBV7-9 and TRBJ2-2, reads DTGVSQNPRHKITKRGQNVTFRCDPISEHNRLYWYRQTLGQGPEFLTYFQNEAQLEKSRLLSDRFSAERPKGSFSTLEIQRTEQGDSAMYLCASSPRRAGSAGELFFGEGSRLTVL.

The gene calls are TRBV4-3 and TRBJ2-4; a weak D match, TRBD1 (6 bases). This CDR3 is built from 16 residues. CDR1 is LGHNA, CDR2 YSLEER, per germline. V was clipped by 4 bases and J by 7 bases, with 20 bases between them. CDR3 loop: CASSPNPTGGRNIQYF. Written as DNA, the CDR3 is TGCGCCAGCAGCCCCAACCCGACAGGCGGACGGAACATTCAGTACTTC.

This rearrangement joins TRBV4-1 to TRBJ1-1, with D possibly TRBD1 on 5 matching bases. This CDR3 has 15 residues. Trimming left V 5 bases short and J 0 bases short, with 13 bases between. CDR1 and CDR2 (germline): MGHRA, YSYEKL. The CDR3 spells CASSFHATVNTEAFF. The CDR3 region has the DNA TGCGCCAGCAGCTTCCACGCGACAGTGAACACTGAAGCTTTCTTT.

This clonotype has a handful of counts. The rearrangement uses TRBV5-1 and TRBJ2-3, with D perhaps TRBD2 (6 bases). There are 17 residues in the CDR3. From germline, CDR1 is SGHRS and CDR2 YFSETQ. V lost 1 base to trimming and J lost 0 bases, with 15 bases between them. CDR3 DNA sequence: TGCGCCAGCAGCTTGCGGGGCGGGGCCCTTAGCACAGATACGCAGTATTTT. Its protein product is CASSLRGGALSTDTQYF.

This chain connects TRBV30 to TRBJ2-1; perhaps TRBD2 as D (6 bases). Germline CDR1 is GTSNPN and CDR2 is SVGIG (reference sequence). Trimming took 5 bases from V and 10 from J, leaving 15 bases between them. This CDR3 spans 12 amino acids. The CDR3 DNA follows: TGTGCCTGGGGGGGGTCGAATCCCGAGCAGTTCTTC. Translating gives CAWGGSNPEQFF. The complete variable domain, with remaining parts taken from reference TRBV30 and TRBJ2-1, reads SQTIHQWPATLVQPVGSPLSLECTVEGTSNPNLYWYRQAAGRGLQLLFYSVGIGQISSEVPQNLSASRPQDRQFILSSKKLLLSDSGFYLCAWGGSNPEQFFGPGTRLTVL.

The chain employs TRBV28 and TRBJ2-7, with 7 bases matching TRBD1. CDR3 length: 13 residues. The germline gives CDR1 MDHEN, CDR2 SYDVKM. V gave up 10 bases and J gave up 2 bases; unmatched junction bases: 8. The CDR3 here is CANSRQGTYEQYF. CDR3 DNA sequence: TGTGCCAACAGCCGACAGGGAACCTACGAGCAGTACTTC.

In this sample, this clonotype turned up a few times. V is TRBV6-1 and J is TRBJ2-7, with 10 bases that match TRBD2. The J segment lost 4 bases and the V segment lost 7 bases, leaving 4 bases of the junction unmatched. The CDR3 consists of 13 residues. The germline V gene encodes CDR1 MNHNS and CDR2 SASEGT. In DNA, the CDR3 is TGTGCCAGCATGACTAGCGGGCGGTACGAGCAGTACTTC. It encodes CASMTSGRYEQYF.

In its sample, this clonotype was seen a few times. The V and J genes are TRBV7-8 and TRBJ2-3, with D tentatively TRBD1 (6 bases). Trimming cost V 5 bases and J 5 bases, with 26 bases left between them. Germline V gives CDR1 SGHVS, CDR2 FQNEAQ. The CDR3 has 18 residues. This CDR3 is CASSPNIAGAEGEDTQYF. CDR3 DNA sequence: TGTGCCAGCAGCCCAAACATCGCCGGGGCAGAGGGGGAAGATACGCAGTATTTT.

This clonotype has more than one count but fewer than ten. V is TRBV12-3 or TRBV12-4 and J is TRBJ2-1; 11 positions match TRBD2. The CDR3 is made up of 15 amino acids. The V gene end was trimmed by 3 bases and the J gene end by 4 bases; junction bases not matched to a gene: 2. As DNA, the CDR3 is TGTGCCAGCAGTTTTGGGACTAGCGGTTACAATGAGCAGTTCTTC. Translation gives CASSFGTSGYNEQFF.

This clonotype was seen only a few times. The chain is built from TRBV29-1 and TRBJ2-1; D unresolved. The germline CDR1 and CDR2 sequences are SQVTM and ANQGSEA. The CDR3 loop spans 14 amino acids. The germline V and J ends were trimmed by 2 bases and 0 bases, with 8 bases remaining between them. The DNA of the CDR3 is TGCAGCGTTGAAAAGGGCCGCTCCTACAATGAGCAGTTCTTC. As protein: CSVEKGRSYNEQFF.

The chain employs TRBV5-4 and TRBJ1-4; perhaps TRBD1 as D (5 bases). V lost 0 bases and J 0 bases, leaving 18 bases between the germline ends. Germline V gene sequence: CDR1 SGHNT, CDR2 YYREEE (reference sequence). The CDR3 extends over 19 amino acids. In nucleotides, the CDR3 is TGTGCCAGCAGCTTGGGACAGTTGAGTCGGGACCCAACTAATGAAAAACTGTTTTTT. It is translated as CASSLGQLSRDPTNEKLFF.

The CDR3 here is CASSQRPLETQYF. The DNA for the CDR3 is TGTGCCAGCAGCCAAAGGCCCCTAGAGACCCAGTACTTC. This chain joins TRBV4-2 and TRBJ2-5; D ambiguous. Germline CDR1 is LGHNA and CDR2 is YNFKEQ. The CDR3 is made up of 13 amino acids. Trimming pared 2 bases from V and 4 bases from J, leaving 8 bases between.

This clonotype was seen only a few times. The DNA for the CDR3 is TGCAGCGTTGAAATACTGAGCACCCCTTCTGGAAACACCATATATTTT. Translation: CSVEILSTPSGNTIYF. The rearrangement joins TRBV29-1 to TRBJ1-3; D is unresolved. The V gene lost 2 bases and the J gene lost 1 base, with 15 bases spanning the gap. CDR1 and CDR2 from the germline V gene are SQVTM and ANQGSEA. The CDR3 extends over 16 amino acids.

The V call is TRBV27, the J call TRBJ2-3; TRBD1 might be the D (6 bases). The CDR3 has 14 residues. V was trimmed by 4 bases and J by 6 bases, leaving 14 bases between them. Germline values: CDR1 MNHEY, CDR2 SMNVEV (reference sequence). CDR3 loop: CASSSTARGDTQYF. CDR3 DNA: TGTGCCAGCAGTTCCACCGCTAGGGGGGATACGCAGTATTTT.

This clonotype was observed a few times. The chain is built from TRBV29-1 and TRBJ2-7; possible D gene TRBD1, 6 bases. The V end was cut by 3 bases, the J end by 3 bases, with 12 bases between. The CDR3 loop spans 13 amino acids. Germline-derived CDR1 and CDR2 are SQVTM and ANQGSEA. The CDR3, as DNA: TGCAGCGTTGAGGGTAACAGGGACTACGAGCAGTACTTC. Residues: CSVEGNRDYEQYF.

This chain connects TRBV20-1 to TRBJ2-2; maybe TRBD2 (5 bases). The CDR3 is 14 residues long. V was shortened by 7 bases and J by 0 bases, with 12 bases between the two germline ends. Germline lookup yields CDR1 DFQATT and CDR2 SNEGSKA (reference sequence). CDR3 in DNA: TGCAGTGGCCTCGGGAACCCGAACACCGGGGAGCTGTTTTTT. Translating gives CSGLGNPNTGELFF.

This clonotype appeared a few times. The J gene is TRBJ2-1, the V gene TRBV30; D is uncertain. The CDR3 covers 11 residues. Between the trimmed V and J ends, which lost 7 bases and 7 bases, there was a span of 11 bases. CDR1 and CDR2 (germline): GTSNPN, SVGIG (reference sequence). CDR3: CASGPGNEQFF. The CDR3 coding sequence is TGTGCCTCAGGACCCGGAAATGAGCAGTTCTTC.

This clonotype was detected a few times. J is TRBJ2-7 and V is TRBV12-3 or TRBV12-4; 9 positions agree with TRBD2. Losses at the gene ends were 3 bases for V and 2 bases for J; bases not matched to a gene: 2. The CDR3 extends over 14 amino acids. CDR3 DNA sequence: TGTGCCAGCAGTTTGCGGGGGGGGGCCTACGAGCAGTACTTC. Amino acids: CASSLRGGAYEQYF.

The table lists this clonotype with many counts. V gene TRBV12-3 or TRBV12-4 combines with J gene TRBJ2-7; D call uncertain. CDR3 length: 12 residues. Between the trimmed V and J ends, which lost 5 bases and 3 bases, there was a span of 8 bases. The DNA for the CDR3 is TGTGCCAGCAGTCTTTTATACTACGAGCAGTACTTC. Translation: CASSLLYYEQYF.

This chain joins TRBV3-1 and TRBJ2-2; 12 positions agree with TRBD2. V dropped 0 bases and J dropped 6; count of bases not matched to a gene: 2. From germline, CDR1 is LGHDT and CDR2 YNNKEL (reference sequence). This CDR3 region has 16 residues. The DNA of the CDR3 is TGTGCCAGCAGCCAAGAGACTAGCGGGGGAGCCGGGGAGCTGTTTTTT. Protein: CASSQETSGGAGELFF.